The clone carrying this TCR beta chain was seen repeatedly, ten times or more. Its target is not known. The sample is drawn from a study of T-cell memory formation after mild COVID-19. Points from the study as a whole: The pre-infection memory compartment contained some responding clones, suggesting cross-reactive memory joined.

This CDR3 is 16 amino acids long. The germline V gene encodes CDR1 MNHEY and CDR2 SMNVEV (reference sequence). The V end was cut by 4 bases, the J end by 1 base, with 13 bases between. 5'RACE primed from the constant segment yielded TCR alpha and TCR beta cDNA libraries bearing sample barcodes and UMIs. One entry per CDR3 protein, called by TCRdb with MiXCR from the 5' RACE reads. The table shows about 40,000 distinct CDR3 sequences, with about an eighth occurring only once. This sequence originates from a man aged 18 to 35 who had mild COVID-19 (a few samples of this study predate the infection). Cell type and time point are not known. What was sequenced was PBMCs or a T cell subset sorted from them (not recorded which). This rearrangement joins TRBV27 to TRBJ2-2, with D possibly TRBD1 on 6 matching bases. Here the CDR3 DNA reads TGTGCCAGCAGTTGGGGGTTGGACAGGAACACCGGGGAGCTGTTTTTT. This encodes CASSWGLDRNTGELFF.